This is a list of T cell receptor beta chains from one sample in a study of T cells after yellow fever vaccination. TCRdb itself ran the 5' RACE reads through MiXCR, one entry per CDR3 protein. The sample holds more than 350,000 distinct CDR3 sequences; roughly 10% are singletons and the top ten take roughly 18%. This material consisted of PBMCs, taken on the day of the first yellow fever vaccination. These receptors originate from a young man who received the YFV17D yellow fever vaccine. Each CDR3 is given with its conserved first and last residue. Each record gives: J gene, D gene, clone size, V gene, CDR3 protein, CDR3 DNA. The D gene is left open where the match is weak. Clone sizes are given selectively: once, few, many, or a class where the clone is expanded.

TRBJ2-7,TRBD2,-,TRBV6-1,CASSSSGPYEQYF,TGTGCCAGCAGCTCTAGCGGACCTTACGAGCAGTACTTC
TRBJ2-1,-,-,TRBV7-9,CASSFLSQHNEQFF,TGTGCCAGCAGCTTTCTTTCCCAGCACAATGAGCAGTTCTTC
TRBJ2-2,-,few,TRBV3-1,CASRAPLANTGELFF,TGTGCCAGCAGAGCGCCACTAGCGAACACCGGGGAGCTGTTTTTT
TRBJ1-2,-,few,TRBV30,CAWSGGAFYGYTF,TGTGCCTGGAGTGGAGGAGCCTTCTATGGCTACACCTTC
TRBJ2-3,TRBD2,many,TRBV5-1,CASSWTAGGEGDTQYF,TGCGCCAGCAGCTGGACAGCGGGGGGGGAGGGAGATACGCAGTATTTT
TRBJ2-1,-,-,TRBV5-5,CASSLRTGGTRNEQFF,TGTGCCAGCAGCTTGAGGACAGGCGGGACAAGGAATGAGCAGTTCTTC
TRBJ2-6,-,-,TRBV7-2,CASSFGGQGANVLTF,TGTGCCAGCAGCTTTGGGGGGCAAGGGGCCAACGTCCTGACTTTC
TRBJ2-3,-,many,TRBV5-1,CASSLGLATDTQYF,TGCGCCAGCAGCTTGGGGCTAGCGACAGATACGCAGTATTTT
TRBJ1-2,-,-,TRBV7-9,CASRPDFNYGYTF,TGTGCCAGCAGACCAGATTTTAACTATGGCTACACCTTC
TRBJ1-1,-,few,TRBV4-2,CASSQDPLPGQALEAFF,TGTGCCAGCAGCCAAGATCCCCTTCCCGGGCAGGCCCTAGAAGCTTTCTTT
TRBJ2-1,TRBD1,-,TRBV5-1,CASSLGNQGARYNEQFF,TGCGCCAGCAGCTTGGGGAACCAGGGGGCGCGTTACAATGAGCAGTTCTTC
TRBJ1-5,-,-,TRBV20-1,CSARALIGGGLQPQHF,TGCAGTGCTAGAGCCTTGATTGGCGGGGGGCTTCAGCCCCAGCATTTT
TRBJ2-1,TRBD1,-,TRBV5-1,CASSPQGAGRNEQFF,TGCGCCAGCAGCCCCCAGGGGGCCGGGCGGAATGAGCAGTTCTTC
TRBJ2-5,TRBD1,few,TRBV10-3,CAISWGTGGRETQYF,TGTGCCATCAGCTGGGGGACAGGGGGGAGGGAAACCCAGTACTTC
TRBJ2-7,TRBD2,few,TRBV7-6,CASSFQGLRGSSYEQYF,TGTGCCAGCAGCTTTCAGGGTCTGCGGGGGAGCTCCTACGAGCAGTACTTC
TRBJ1-4,-,-,TRBV20-1,CSARGGQVNEKLFF,TGCAGTGCTAGGGGGGGGCAGGTTAATGAAAAACTGTTTTTT
TRBJ2-3,TRBD2,-,TRBV5-1,CARSFGLGAGGQDTQYF,TGCGCCCGCAGCTTCGGGCTTGGGGCGGGGGGGCAAGATACGCAGTATTTT
TRBJ1-1,-,-,TRBV6-5,CASSYGVGGGTEAFF,TGTGCCAGCAGTTACGGGGTCGGGGGCGGCACTGAAGCTTTCTTT
TRBJ2-1,-,few,TRBV24-1,CATSDFTSNEQFF,TGTGCCACCAGTGATTTCACTAGTAATGAGCAGTTCTTC
TRBJ2-5,-,few,TRBV18,CASSPLVASRETQYF,TGTGCCAGCTCACCCCTCGTGGCCTCAAGAGAGACCCAGTACTTC
TRBJ2-3,-,-,TRBV20-1,CSARGTTDTQYF,TGCAGTGCTAGAGGTACCACAGATACGCAGTATTTT
TRBJ2-1,-,few,TRBV7-6,CASSLQVHNEQFF,TGTGCCAGCAGCTTACAGGTTCACAATGAGCAGTTCTTC
TRBJ1-2,-,-,TRBV25-1,CASSVTGTYGYTF,TGTGCCAGCAGTGTCACAGGGACCTATGGCTACACCTTC
TRBJ1-1,TRBD1,few,TRBV20-1,CSATDRGNTEAFF,TGCAGTGCAACCGACAGGGGGAACACTGAAGCTTTCTTT
TRBJ1-5,-,-,TRBV12-3/TRBV12-4,CASSLLGFGNQPQHF,TGTGCCAGCAGTTTGCTAGGTTTTGGCAATCAGCCCCAGCATTTT
TRBJ1-6,-,many,TRBV4-3,CASSQEDNSPLHF,TGCGCCAGCAGCCAAGAGGACAATTCACCCCTCCACTTT
TRBJ2-1,-,-,TRBV15,CATRPLVYNEQFF,TGTGCCACCCGGCCACTAGTCTACAATGAGCAGTTCTTC
TRBJ2-5,TRBD1,few,TRBV2,CASGTASTETQYF,TGTGCCAGCGGGACAGCCTCGACGGAGACCCAGTACTTC
TRBJ2-5,-,few,TRBV6-5,CASSYAWGETQYF,TGTGCCAGCAGTTATGCGTGGGGAGAGACCCAGTACTTC
TRBJ1-5,-,-,TRBV7-9,CASSSGHREQPQHF,TGTGCCAGCAGCTCAGGCCACAGGGAACAGCCCCAGCATTTT
TRBJ1-1,-,many,TRBV6-5,CASTVTDPNTEAFF,TGTGCCAGCACCGTAACAGACCCGAACACTGAAGCTTTCTTT
TRBJ1-1,-,few,TRBV13,CASSLDPENTEAFF,TGTGCCAGCAGCTTAGACCCAGAGAACACTGAAGCTTTCTTT
TRBJ2-3,TRBD1,-,TRBV5-1,CASSLPGTGTDTQYF,TGCGCCAGCAGCTTACCCGGGACAGGGACAGATACGCAGTATTTT
TRBJ1-2,-,-,TRBV7-2,CASSLGAEDRSYGYTF,TGTGCCAGCAGCTTAGGTGCCGAAGACAGGAGCTATGGCTACACCTTC
TRBJ2-1,TRBD1,few,TRBV6-1,CASSTGTGVNEQFF,TGTGCCAGCAGTACAGGGACAGGGGTGAATGAGCAGTTCTTC
TRBJ2-7,-,few,TRBV29-1,CSVEDGLRDFISYEQYF,TGCAGCGTTGAAGATGGGCTCCGGGACTTTATCTCCTACGAGCAGTACTTC
TRBJ2-2,TRBD1,many,TRBV2,CATWAGQGGTGELFF,TGTGCCACCTGGGCGGGACAGGGGGGGACCGGGGAGCTGTTTTTT
TRBJ2-5,-,few,TRBV21-1,CASPFRGGGQETQYF,TGTGCCAGCCCTTTCCGGGGTGGAGGCCAAGAGACCCAGTACTTC
TRBJ2-2,TRBD1,-,TRBV15,CATSSRDRVQSVTGELFF,TGTGCCACCAGCAGCCGGGACAGGGTGCAGTCGGTCACCGGGGAGCTGTTTTTT
TRBJ2-4,TRBD1,-,TRBV7-9,CASSSWTGRLKNIQYF,TGTGCCAGCAGCTCCTGGACAGGGAGGCTCAAAAACATTCAGTACTTC
TRBJ2-1,TRBD2,-,TRBV20-1,CSARPLAASYNEQFF,TGCAGTGCTAGACCACTAGCGGCTTCCTACAATGAGCAGTTCTTC
TRBJ2-3,-,-,TRBV7-9,CASSLEGWTDTQYF,TGTGCCAGCAGCTTAGAGGGCTGGACAGATACGCAGTATTTT
TRBJ2-3,TRBD2,few,TRBV7-3,CASSTTSGTSTDTQYF,TGTGCCAGCAGCACCACTAGCGGTACTAGCACAGATACGCAGTATTTT
TRBJ2-3,TRBD1,many,TRBV7-2,CASSLRRTGATDTQYF,TGTGCCAGCAGCTTAAGGCGGACAGGGGCTACAGATACGCAGTATTTT
TRBJ2-5,-,-,TRBV5-4,CASSFEMAEAQYF,TGTGCCAGCAGCTTTGAAATGGCTGAGGCCCAGTACTTC
TRBJ1-4,-,few,TRBV5-4,CASSLADTGSEKLFF,TGTGCCAGCAGCTTGGCCGACACGGGTTCGGAAAAACTGTTTTTT
TRBJ2-3,-,few,TRBV5-1,CASSLNLPHLPDTQYF,TGCGCCAGCAGCTTAAATCTGCCTCATCTTCCAGATACGCAGTATTTT
TRBJ2-5,TRBD1,few,TRBV18,CASSSPGTAQETQYF,TGTGCCAGCTCCAGTCCGGGGACAGCCCAAGAGACCCAGTACTTC
TRBJ1-2,TRBD1,-,TRBV12-3/TRBV12-4,CASSTRSGGEGYTF,TGTGCCAGCAGTACTCGGTCAGGGGGCGAAGGCTACACCTTC
TRBJ2-3,-,few,TRBV27,CASSLYLRVSTDTQYF,TGTGCCAGCAGTTTGTACCTCAGGGTTAGCACAGATACGCAGTATTTT
TRBJ2-1,TRBD1,many,TRBV19,CASSSLGQAYNEQFF,TGTGCCAGTAGTAGTCTTGGACAGGCCTACAATGAGCAGTTCTTC
TRBJ1-5,TRBD1,few,TRBV20-1,CSADSLTRDRGIGGNQPQHF,TGCAGTGCTGACTCTCTCACCCGGGACAGGGGGATAGGTGGCAATCAGCCCCAGCATTTT
TRBJ2-1,-,-,TRBV18,CASSPRFEINEQFF,TGTGCCAGCTCACCACGGTTTGAAATCAATGAGCAGTTCTTC
TRBJ2-1,-,-,TRBV28,CASSAYRSRQFF,TGTGCCAGCAGTGCATACAGGTCACGGCAGTTCTTC